One and the same sample provided the 5 T cell receptor beta chains below, sequenced in a study of OX40 agonist ivuxolimab in advanced cancers. Sequencing was performed with immunoSEQ multiplex PCR; in TCRdb, only in-frame clones are kept and a portion is missing. The sample has 73,000 or so clones, 92% seen once. The specimen was CD4+ or CD8+ T cells sorted from blood, collected in a trial of the OX40 agonist ivuxolimab. These receptors were taken from an adult with an advanced solid tumor such as melanoma, head and neck, liver or kidney cancer.

The J gene is TRBJ2-3, the V gene TRBV6-6, with no clear D. Germline-derived CDR1 and CDR2 are MNHNY and SVGAGI (reference sequence). The CDR3 has 13 amino acids. Trimming shortened V by 5 bases and J by 3 bases, and 9 bases separated the two germline ends. In nucleotides, the CDR3 is TGTGCCAGCAGTCCTCGGCTGACAGATACGCAGTATTTT. Protein sequence: CASSPRLTDTQYF.

The CDR3 sequence: CASSPFGQGAYEQYF. The CDR3 DNA reads TGTGCCAGCAGCCCTTTCGGACAGGGAGCCTACGAGCAGTACTTC. The chain employs TRBV14 and TRBJ2-7, with TRBD1 matching over 8 bases. The junction had 7 bases not matched to a gene; V was cut back by 4 bases and J by 2 bases. The CDR3 length is 15 residues. Germline V lookup: CDR1 SGHDN, CDR2 FVKESK.

The genes are TRBV6-5 and TRBJ2-7; D is tentatively TRBD1 or TRBD2 (5 bases each). Germline V gene data show CDR1 as MNHEY and CDR2 as SVGAGI. The CDR3 extends over 15 amino acids. Trimming took 0 bases from V and 2 from J, leaving 11 bases between them. CDR3 region: CASSYSVGDPYEQYF. CDR3 coding DNA: TGTGCCAGCAGTTACTCGGTAGGGGACCCCTACGAGCAGTACTTC.

CDR3 protein: CASSYSRNTEAFF. The CDR3 DNA follows: TGTGCCAGCAGTTACTCCAGGAACACTGAAGCTTTCTTT. The rearrangement uses TRBV6-5 and TRBJ1-1; D is ambiguous. Per the germline V gene, CDR1 is MNHEY and CDR2 is SVGAGI. The V and J ends lost 0 bases and 1 base respectively, with 3 bases between them. This CDR3 is 13 amino acids long.

The chain is built from TRBV4-2 and TRBJ2-1, with 13 positions matching TRBD2. The CDR3 has 19 amino acids. V lost 4 bases, J lost 0 bases, and 9 bases stayed unmatched. The germline V gene encodes CDR1 LGHNA and CDR2 YNFKEQ. CDR3: CASSLLSTSGRGSYNEQFF. The CDR3 bases are TGTGCCAGCAGCCTCCTGTCTACTAGCGGGAGGGGCTCCTACAATGAGCAGTTCTTC.